This TCR beta chain was obtained from a study of regulatory T cells in long-lasting Graves disease (dated by TCRdb to the early 2020s). With respect to the entire study: Patients with newly diagnosed Graves' disease had been on antithyroid drugs for under 3 months. The study was conducted in China and was registered as a clinical trial. TCR sequencing covered some 13 persistent and around 20 newly diagnosed Graves' disease patients, some 33 samples in total. This study used TCR sequencing and RNA sequencing of peripheral blood to compare persistent Graves' disease patients against newly diagnosed Graves' disease patients. The full study reports these points: Only the TCR beta chain was sequenced and analyzed. The authors noted that the small sample size was a limitation that may lower accuracy. Preferential use of TRBV28, TRBJ1-2 and TRBJ2-5 was observed in persistent disease, whereas TRBV20-1 and TRBJ2-1 were favored in newly diagnosed disease. Because the primary lesion, thyroid tissue, could not be accessed, the study looked at peripheral blood alone. Persistent Graves' disease patients showed lower TCR Shannon entropy and fewer highly expanded clones than newly diagnosed patients, suggesting clonal expansion. A larger number of public clonotypes was shared among persistent patients (about 2,700) than among newly diagnosed patients (over 850).

At the junction V is shortened by 4 bases and J by 6 bases, with 10 bases in between. The CDR3 runs 13 residues from the cysteine to the phenylalanine. Solely the CDR3 DNA is kept, with 39 bases framed from the first base. The germline V gene encodes CDR1 ENHRY and CDR2 SYGVKD. The library was prepared using multiplex PCR. The sequencing machine was an Illumina HiSeq 4000. iRepertoire HTBI primers and Arm-PCR amplification of CDR3 regions were used to construct TCR beta libraries. Gel purification was performed on PCR products prior to sequencing. As for how the authors treated the data: Gene usage analysis of CDR3 amino acid clonotypes used the approximately 62 TRBV and 14 to 15 TRBJ segments found across samples. COPE and FqMerger were used to merge filtered high-quality paired reads into contigs. BLAST was used to align contigs to the IMGT TRBV, TRBD and TRBJ reference genes, and CDR3 was defined following IMGT. Clonotypes above 0.1% frequency were classified as highly expanded clones. Shannon entropy served as the measure of repertoire diversity, while the Gini coefficient captured V-J evenness. Public clonotypes were defined as clonotypes shared by more than one individual. TCRdb redid the processing of the public reads, applying fastp at Q25 and MiXCR, and retained in-frame beta chains. Every entry covers one CDR3 protein and lists the most common genes and DNA from its rows. The V and J calls, along with clone size, are taken from TCRdb and not from the paper's own processing. The sample yields approximately 350,000 distinct CDR3 sequences; roughly a sixth were counted once. The top ten clonotypes cover less than 35% of the sample.

Per the publication, the time point label means: newly diagnosed GD, antithyroid drugs for less than 3 months. For both TCR sequencing and RNA sequencing, RNA was extracted from PBMCs in TRIzol. The diagnosis of Graves' disease followed American Thyroid Association guidelines. The patients came from an endocrinology department in Xi'an, China. Each patient gave 7 to 9.5 milliliters of peripheral blood, collected in an EDTA anticoagulant tube. Ficoll Paque Plus density gradient separation was used to isolate PBMCs, and no further T cell sorting was done. An Agilent 2100 Bioanalyzer and agarose gel were used to check RNA quality, and a NanoDrop 2000 was used to measure RNA concentration. A word on this clonotype: The antigen this receptor binds is unknown. No quality values exist for individual bases; no much larger clone is one base distant.

These data were also filed under a second study, of T cells in Graves' hyperthyroidism and ophthalmopathy. The second study reports: A patient counted as having stable Graves' hyperthyroidism if no progression to ophthalmopathy occurred over 18 months of follow-up. Hyperthyroidism patients were newly diagnosed, with disease duration under 2 months, and aged 18 to 65 years. Patients with uncontrolled infections, other autoimmune diseases, pregnancy or lactation were excluded. Diagnoses relied on clinical symptoms, serum thyroxine and TRAb, thyroid ultrasound and orbital computed tomography. For the first round of RT-PCR on the TCR CDR3, the HTBI primer set was used together with the Qiagen OneStep RT-PCR kit. Blood samples also contained most of the expanded thyroid clonotypes (frequency above 0.001), which suggests that blood repertoires may reflect thyroid immune responses. In cross-validation, a model built on a 13 V-J signature told ophthalmopathy apart from stable hyperthyroidism with just under 90% sensitivity and approximately 81% specificity, and in testing the same model reached 80%/75%. In validation, the model predicted progression to ophthalmopathy a median of roughly 6.1 months before onset, with approximately 70% sensitivity and more than 72% specificity. TCR V-J signatures able to tell the groups apart were searched for in a discovery cohort of 90 to 100 patients, of whom about 40 had Graves' ophthalmopathy and 57 had stable Graves' hyperthyroidism. Whether ophthalmopathy could be predicted prospectively was tested in an independent validation cohort made up of 18 to 20 hyperthyroidism patients plus 17 patients who later progressed to ophthalmopathy. The 75 to 100 discovery patients were randomly divided into training and test sets at a 7:3 ratio. The study also compared thyroid tissue and blood T-cell repertoires from several Graves' hyperthyroidism patients. After sampling, hyperthyroidism patients received methimazole starting at 30 mg daily, and ophthalmopathy patients received high-dose intravenous methylprednisolone. The libraries were constructed in a second round of multiplex PCR and then size-selected and purified. The libraries were sequenced on an Illumina HiSeq2000 using paired-end 100 bp reads. SOAPnuke was used to process the raw data, removing reads that contained adapters or uncalled bases, had a mean Phred below 15, or lacked an exact match to the constant primer or identifier. COPE v1.2.5 was used to merge high-quality paired reads, and clonotypes were defined as unique nucleotide sequences. MiTCR v1.1 was used to align clonotypes to the IMGT TRBV, TRBD and TRBJ reference segments. Analysis was restricted to V-J combinations with a frequency above 0.0001, which covered about 99% of repertoires. A TCS score was defined as the ratio between F50 (clonal expansion) and ExV (chaos), using BLOSUM62-based TCRdist between CDR3 peptides within each V-J. Welch's t-statistics and random forest reduced roughly 500 V-J features to 10 to 15, which were used in a naive Bayes classifier (R e1071). No statistical method was used to set the sample size in advance, and investigators knew the group allocation. The paper describes TCR Vbeta CDR3 sequencing of around 130 peripheral blood samples, made up of approximately 40 ophthalmopathy patients, around 73 hyperthyroidism patients and roughly 17 progressor patients.

This receptor was identified in a man in his forties or fifties with Graves disease. Donor details come from another sample of the same person, matched by shared clones. The sample consisted of peripheral blood mononuclear cells (PBMCs), taken at new diagnosis, from a patient treated with antithyroid drugs. This chain is built from TRBV10-3 and TRBJ1-5, with the D segment identity uncertain. This receptor carries the CDR3 CAISAGEGQPQHF. The DNA sequence is TGTGCCATCAGTGCCGGGGAAGGTCAGCCCCAGCATTTT.